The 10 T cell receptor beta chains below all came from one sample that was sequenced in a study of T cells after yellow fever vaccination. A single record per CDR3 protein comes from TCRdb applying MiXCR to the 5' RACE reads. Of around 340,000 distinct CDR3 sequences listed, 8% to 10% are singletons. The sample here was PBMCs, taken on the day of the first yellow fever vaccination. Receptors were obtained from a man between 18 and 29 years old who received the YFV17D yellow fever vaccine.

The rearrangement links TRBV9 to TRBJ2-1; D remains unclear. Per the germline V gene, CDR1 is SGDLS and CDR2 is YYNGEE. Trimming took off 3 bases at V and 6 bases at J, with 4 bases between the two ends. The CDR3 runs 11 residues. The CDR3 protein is CASSGINEQFF. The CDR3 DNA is TGTGCCAGCAGCGGGATCAATGAGCAGTTCTTC.

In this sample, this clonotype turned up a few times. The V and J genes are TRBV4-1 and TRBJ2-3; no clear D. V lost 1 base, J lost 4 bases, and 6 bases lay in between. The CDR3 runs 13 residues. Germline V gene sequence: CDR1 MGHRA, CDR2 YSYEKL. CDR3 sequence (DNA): TGCGCCAGCAGCCAAGCCGGTCCAGATACGCAGTATTTT. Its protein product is CASSQAGPDTQYF.

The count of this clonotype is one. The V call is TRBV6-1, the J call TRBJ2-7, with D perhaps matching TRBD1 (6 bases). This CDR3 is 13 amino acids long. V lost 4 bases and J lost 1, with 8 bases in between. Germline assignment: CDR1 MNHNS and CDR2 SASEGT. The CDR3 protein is CASSVTGSYEQYV. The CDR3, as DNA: TGTGCCAGCAGTGTTACAGGGTCCTACGAGCAGTACGTC.

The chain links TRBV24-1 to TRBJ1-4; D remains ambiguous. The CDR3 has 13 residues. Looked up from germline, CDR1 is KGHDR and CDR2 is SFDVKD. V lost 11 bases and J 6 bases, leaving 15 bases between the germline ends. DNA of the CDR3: TGTGCCAGCTCCGGGGATCCAGATGAAAAACTGTTTTTT. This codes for CASSGDPDEKLFF.

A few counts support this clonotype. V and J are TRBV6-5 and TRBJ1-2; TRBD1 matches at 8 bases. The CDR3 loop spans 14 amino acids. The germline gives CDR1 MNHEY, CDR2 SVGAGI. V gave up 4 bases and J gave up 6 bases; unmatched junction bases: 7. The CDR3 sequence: CASSLPTGDNGYTF. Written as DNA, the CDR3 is TGTGCCAGCAGTTTGCCGACAGGGGACAATGGCTACACCTTC.

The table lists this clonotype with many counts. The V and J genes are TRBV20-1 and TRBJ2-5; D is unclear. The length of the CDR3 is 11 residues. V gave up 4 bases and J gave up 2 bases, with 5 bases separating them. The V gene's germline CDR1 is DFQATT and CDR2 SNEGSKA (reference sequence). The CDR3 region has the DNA TGCAGTGCTATCCGGCAAGAGACCCAGTACTTC. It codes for CSAIRQETQYF.

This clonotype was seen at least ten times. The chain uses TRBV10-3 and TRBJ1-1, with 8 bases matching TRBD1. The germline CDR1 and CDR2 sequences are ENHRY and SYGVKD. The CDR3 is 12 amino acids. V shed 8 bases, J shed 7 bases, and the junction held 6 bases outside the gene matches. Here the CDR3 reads CAISSGTGEAFF. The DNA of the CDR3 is TGTGCCATCTCATCAGGGACAGGTGAAGCTTTCTTT.

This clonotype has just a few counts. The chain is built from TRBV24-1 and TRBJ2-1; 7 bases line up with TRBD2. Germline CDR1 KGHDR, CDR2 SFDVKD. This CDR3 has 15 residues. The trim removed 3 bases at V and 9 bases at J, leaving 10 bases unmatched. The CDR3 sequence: CATSDRTSFLREQFF. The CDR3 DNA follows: TGTGCCACCAGTGATCGGACTAGTTTTCTTCGTGAGCAGTTCTTC.

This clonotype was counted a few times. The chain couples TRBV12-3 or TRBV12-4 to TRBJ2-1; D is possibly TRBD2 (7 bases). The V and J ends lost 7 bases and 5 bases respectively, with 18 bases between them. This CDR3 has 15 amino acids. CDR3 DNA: TGTGCCAGCACCTCTTGGGGGGGGCCGAACAATGAGCAGTTCTTC. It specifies CASTSWGGPNNEQFF.

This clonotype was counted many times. CDR3 protein: CASSPVLINPYEQYV. CDR3 bases: TGTGCCAGCAGCCCAGTCCTAATCAATCCCTACGAGCAGTACGTC. The chain employs TRBV5-5 and TRBJ2-7; D gene unclear. With 4 bases removed from V and 2 bases from J, the gap between germline ends came to 16 bases. The CDR3 covers 15 residues. Germline assignment: CDR1 SGHKS and CDR2 YYEKEE (reference sequence).